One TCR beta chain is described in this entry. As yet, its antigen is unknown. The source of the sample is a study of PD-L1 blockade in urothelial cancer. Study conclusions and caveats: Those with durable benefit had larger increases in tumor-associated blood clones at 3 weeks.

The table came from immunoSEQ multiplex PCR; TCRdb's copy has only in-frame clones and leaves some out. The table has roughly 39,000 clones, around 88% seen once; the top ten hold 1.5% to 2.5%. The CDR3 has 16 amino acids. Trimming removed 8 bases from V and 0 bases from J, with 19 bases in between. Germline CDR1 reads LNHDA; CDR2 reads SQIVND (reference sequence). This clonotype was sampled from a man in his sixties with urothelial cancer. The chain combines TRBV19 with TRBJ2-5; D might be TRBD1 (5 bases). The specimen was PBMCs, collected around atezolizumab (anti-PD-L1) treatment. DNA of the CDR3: TGTGCCAGTGCCGAGTCAGGGTTCTTAGACCAAGAGACCCAGTACTTC. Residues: CASAESGFLDQETQYF.